This TCR beta chain was recovered during a study of T cell clonotyping in hematopoietic cell transplantation. About the research overall: Cytoreduction preceded collection of pretransplant recipient samples.

Repertoires were generated with immunoSEQ multiplex PCR, while TCRdb's copy carries only in-frame clones and drops some. Of roughly 34,000 clones listed, 95% are singletons. CDR1 is ENHRY, CDR2 SYGVKD, per germline. This CDR3 spans 15 amino acids. With 11 bases clipped from V and 5 bases from J, the junction kept 12 bases outside the gene matches. Note on this clone: Its antigen is not identified.

Study findings and constraints: After transplant, recipient diversity fell while pathologically expanded clonotypes grew through day 180. Few recipient clonotypes overlapped donors; over 97% were de novo at given depth.

Time point in this sample: recipient sample about 28 days before transplant, after cytoreduction. Samples: about 28 days before transplant, then days 30, 100 and 180 after. Material: peripheral blood mononuclear cells, obtained before stem cell transplant. The J gene is TRBJ2-3, the V gene TRBV10-3, with 11 positions matching TRBD1. The receptor was derived from a man between 35 and 55 years old with chronic myeloid leukemia. Some clones in this sample may be carry-over from other donors' samples. In nucleotides, the CDR3 is TGTGCCTCGGCGACCGGGACAGGGGGAGGAGATACGCAGTATTTT. It codes for CASATGTGGGDTQYF.